A single sample gave rise to the 21 T cell receptor beta chains below, sequenced in a study of shared clonotypes between healthy human individuals. TCRdb keeps only in-frame clones here, not all; method: immunoSEQ multiplex PCR. This table has approximately 350,000 clones, around 96% appearing once. Input material: memory CD8+ T cells sorted from blood. Subset given: CD45RO+ cells pooled with CCR7-negative TemRA cells. The origin of the receptors is a young man in good health.

The gene calls are TRBV7-2 and TRBJ1-1, with D unclear. Germline V gives CDR1 SGHTA, CDR2 FQGNSA. The V end was cut by 3 bases, the J end by 1 base, with 12 bases between. This CDR3 is built from 15 residues. CDR3 amino acids: CASSFSMLENTEAFF. CDR3 DNA: TGTGCCAGCAGCTTTTCTATGCTAGAGAACACTGAAGCTTTCTTT. Using reference TRBV7-2 and TRBJ1-1 for the parts outside the CDR3, the full variable domain is GAGVSQSPSNKVTEKGKDVELRCDPISGHTALYWYRQSLGQGLEFLIYFQGNSAPDKSGLPSDRFSAERTGGSVSTLTIQRTQQEDSAVYLCASSFSMLENTEAFFGQGTRLTVV.

This clone has a single count. The V gene is TRBV27, the J gene TRBJ2-1, with 16 nucleotides matching TRBD2. Germline V CDR1 and CDR2: MNHEY, SMNVEV (reference sequence). This CDR3 comprises 18 residues. V gave up 1 base and J gave up 1 base; unmatched junction bases: 1. In nucleotides, the CDR3 is TGTGCCAGCAGTTTATGGGGACTAGCGGGAGGGTCCTACAATGAGCAGTTCTTC. Amino acid sequence: CASSLWGLAGGSYNEQFF.

This chain joins TRBV7-9 and TRBJ1-3, with a weak D call TRBD1 (5 bases). The CDR3 sequence is 15 residues long. From germline, CDR1 is SEHNR and CDR2 FQNEAQ (reference sequence). Trimming left V 2 bases short and J 3 bases short, with 11 bases between. The CDR3 DNA follows: TGTGCCAGCAGCTTATTGCGGGGCATTGGAAACACCATATATTTT. This translates into CASSLLRGIGNTIYF.

The genes are TRBV10-2 and TRBJ2-7, with 9 bases aligning to TRBD1. This CDR3 comprises 14 residues. CDR1 WSHSY and CDR2 SAAADI come from the germline V gene. V gave up 2 bases and J gave up 4 bases; unmatched junction bases: 3. The CDR3 coding sequence is TGCGCCAGCAGTGAGGGGACAGGGAAGTACGAGCAGTACTTC. Translation: CASSEGTGKYEQYF.

This chain uses TRBV4-2 with TRBJ2-3, with TRBD2 matching 13 bases. The germline V gene has CDR1 LGHNA and CDR2 YNFKEQ. CDR3 length equals 17 residues. J gave up 0 bases and V 4 bases, and 4 bases lay outside the gene matches. The CDR3 is CASSRTSGSRSTDTQYF. As DNA, the CDR3 is TGTGCCAGCAGCCGGACTAGCGGGAGTCGTAGCACAGATACGCAGTATTTT.

The chain joins TRBV28 to TRBJ1-5; no clear D. The CDR3 runs to 16 residues. The germline V gene has CDR1 MDHEN and CDR2 SYDVKM. V was pared by 7 bases and J by 6 bases, with 22 bases between. The CDR3 region has the DNA TGTGCCAGCAAGTTCAGAAGGGCTGGGCCGGGTCAGCCCCAGCATTTT. Translated, it gives CASKFRRAGPGQPQHF.

This rearrangement joins TRBV6-1 to TRBJ2-1, with 8 bases lining up with TRBD2. Germline V gene data show CDR1 as MNHNS and CDR2 as SASEGT. Trimming cost V 4 bases and J 5 bases; bases outside gene matches: 4. This CDR3 spans 14 amino acids. The CDR3 bases are TGTGCCAGCAGTGTTAGCGGGACTAACAATGAGCAGTTCTTC. This translates into CASSVSGTNNEQFF.

In its sample, this clone was seen a few times. The chain carries TRBV11-2 and TRBJ1-1, with D perhaps matching TRBD1 (6 bases). Germline V CDR1 and CDR2: SGHAT, FQNNGV. The V and J ends lost 0 bases and 1 base respectively, with 9 bases between them. The length of the CDR3 is 15 residues. CDR3 bases: TGTGCCAGCAGCTTAGAAGGCAGGGGGAACACTGAAGCTTTCTTT. Encoded protein: CASSLEGRGNTEAFF. Looking up the rest from reference TRBV11-2 and TRBJ1-1 gives the full variable domain: EAGVAQSPRYKIIEKRQSVAFWCNPISGHATLYWYQQILGQGPKLLIQFQNNGVVDDSQLPKDRFSAERLKGVDSTLKIQPAKLEDSAVYLCASSLEGRGNTEAFFGQGTRLTVV.

This chain connects TRBV5-4 to TRBJ2-1; TRBD1 is a possible D gene (6 bases). Trimming cost V 4 bases and J 6 bases, with 17 bases left between them. This CDR3 has 15 residues. The germline V gene encodes CDR1 SGHNT and CDR2 YYREEE (reference sequence). In nucleotides, the CDR3 is TGTGCCAGCAGCCCACCCCCAGTAGGGGGCAATGAGCAGTTCTTC. The encoded protein is CASSPPPVGGNEQFF.

V is TRBV5-6 and J is TRBJ1-5; D gene ambiguous. The CDR3 extends over 14 amino acids. Germline CDR1 is SGHDT and CDR2 is YYEEEE. With 0 bases removed from V and 1 base from J, the gap between germline ends came to 5 bases. In nucleotides, the CDR3 is TGTGCCAGCAGCTTGGGAGAGAGCAATCAGCCCCAGCATTTT. Translation gives CASSLGESNQPQHF. Together with reference TRBV5-6 and TRBJ1-5, the CDR3 gives the full variable domain: DAGVTQSPTHLIKTRGQQVTLRCSPKSGHDTVSWYQQALGQGPQFIFQYYEEEERQRGNFPDRFSGHQFPNYSSELNVNALLLGDSALYLCASSLGESNQPQHFGDGTRLSIL.

This chain joins TRBV6-6 and TRBJ2-7; 10 positions match TRBD2. Germline CDR1 is MNHNY and CDR2 is SVGAGI (reference sequence). Trimming removed 7 bases from V and 6 bases from J; junction bases left unmatched: 12. The CDR3 runs 15 residues. The CDR3 region is CASTATLAGVGEQYF. The CDR3 DNA sequence: TGTGCCAGCACCGCCACTCTAGCGGGAGTAGGCGAGCAGTACTTC.

The V and J genes are TRBV29-1 and TRBJ2-1; TRBD2 agrees at 11 bases. The CDR3 runs 15 residues. Germline loops: CDR1 SQVTM, CDR2 ANQGSEA. The junction had 6 bases not matched to a gene; V was cut back by 3 bases and J by 5 bases. For the CDR3, the DNA is TGCAGCGTTGATGCGGGACTAGCGGTTCACAATGAGCAGTTCTTC. Its translation is CSVDAGLAVHNEQFF.

The V gene is TRBV6-1, the J gene TRBJ2-7, with a weak D call TRBD2 (6 bases). Trimming left V 6 bases short and J 5 bases short, with 20 bases between. This CDR3 contains 15 residues. Germline CDR1 MNHNS, CDR2 SASEGT. CDR3 in DNA: TGTGCCAGCAGGGAGGGCCCACGGTGGGCGGACGAGCAGTACTTC. It translates to CASREGPRWADEQYF.

V gene TRBV9 combines with J gene TRBJ2-7, with 10 bases fitting TRBD2. V gave up 0 bases and J gave up 3 bases; unmatched junction bases: 6. Per the germline V gene, CDR1 is SGDLS and CDR2 is YYNGEE. This CDR3 spans 16 amino acids. The CDR3 sequence is CASSVAPQREGYEQYF. The CDR3 coding sequence is TGTGCCAGCAGCGTAGCGCCACAGCGGGAGGGCTACGAGCAGTACTTC.

V is TRBV6-4 and J is TRBJ1-3; the D is unclear. CDR1 is MRHNA and CDR2 is SNTAGT in the germline V gene. V lost 0 bases and J lost 0, with 3 bases in between. This CDR3 region has 14 residues. The CDR3 here is CASSDSSSGNTIYF. Here the CDR3 DNA reads TGTGCCAGCAGTGACTCCAGCTCTGGAAACACCATATATTTT.

The chain recombines TRBV25-1 with TRBJ2-2, with D possibly being TRBD1 (5 bases). Trimming stripped 2 bases from V and 2 bases from J, with 15 bases between. The length of the CDR3 is 17 residues. Per the germline V gene, CDR1 is MGHDK and CDR2 is SYGVNS. The CDR3 sequence: CASSEEQEILNTGELFF. The CDR3 DNA reads as TGTGCCAGCAGTGAAGAACAGGAGATACTTAACACCGGGGAGCTGTTTTTT. Combining the CDR3 with reference TRBV25-1 and TRBJ2-2 gives the whole variable domain EADIYQTPRYLVIGTGKKITLECSQTMGHDKMYWYQQDPGMELHLIHYSYGVNSTEKGDLSSESTVSRIRTEHFPLTLESARPSHTSQYLCASSEEQEILNTGELFFGEGSRLTVL.

V and J are TRBV28 and TRBJ2-5; possible D gene TRBD1, 6 bases. This CDR3 spans 18 amino acids. The ends were cut back, 6 bases at V and 3 bases at J, with 26 bases in the middle. CDR1 is MDHEN and CDR2 is SYDVKM in the germline V gene. CDR3 nucleotide sequence: TGTGCCAGCAGGTCTCGTCGGCCCGGTGACAGGAGTGAAGAGACCCAGTACTTC. This codes for CASRSRRPGDRSEETQYF.

The V call is TRBV7-9, the J call TRBJ1-2; D call uncertain. The V end lost 1 base, the J end lost 3 bases, and 3 bases lay between the germline ends. The CDR3 extends over 12 amino acids. Germline V lookup: CDR1 SEHNR, CDR2 FQNEAQ (reference sequence). CDR3 DNA sequence: TGTGCCAGCAGCTTAGGGTACTATGGCTACACCTTC. Its translation is CASSLGYYGYTF.

V and J are TRBV11-1 and TRBJ2-2; 7 bases are a match to TRBD2. V dropped 6 bases and J dropped 3; count of bases not matched to a gene: 10. CDR3 length: 16 amino acids. Per the germline V gene, CDR1 is SGHAT and CDR2 is FQDESV (reference sequence). The CDR3 region is CASRHLRLADTGELFF. For the CDR3, the DNA is TGTGCCAGCAGGCACCTCCGGCTAGCGGACACCGGGGAGCTGTTTTTT.

The chain links TRBV20-1 to TRBJ2-1; weak D call: TRBD2 (5 bases). The CDR3 runs 10 residues. V was pared by 6 bases and J by 12 bases, with 12 bases between. Per the germline V gene, CDR1 is DFQATT and CDR2 is SNEGSKA (reference sequence). The CDR3 protein is CSAHGLGQFF. The CDR3 nucleotides read TGCAGTGCCCATGGACTGGGGCAGTTCTTC.

V is TRBV7-9 and J is TRBJ2-7; 11 nucleotides align to TRBD1. Unmatched junction bases numbered 1, after V lost 1 base and J lost 2 bases. Germline CDR1 is SEHNR and CDR2 is FQNEAQ (reference sequence). The CDR3 runs 15 residues. In DNA form, the CDR3 reads TGTGCCAGCAGCTTAGGGACAGGGGGCGCCTACGAGCAGTACTTC. Translating it yields CASSLGTGGAYEQYF.